This note documents a single T cell receptor (beta chain) sequence. A sample-barcoded 5' primer and a J-beta primer mix were used in a second PCR of about 7 to 12 cycles. TCRdb analysed the 5' RACE reads with MiXCR anew, one entry per CDR3 protein. The sample includes approximately 780,000 distinct CDR3 sequences, roughly 24% seen only once; the top ten take over 2.5%. These data originate in a study of blood T cells in healthy people across ages. The study drew donors from healthy Caucasian individuals in Russia aged about 6 to 90. V was trimmed by 4 bases and J by 0 bases, leaving 13 bases between them. Germline loops: CDR1 MNHEY, CDR2 SVGAGI. The length of the CDR3 is 17 residues. The same data also went into a second study, on T cells of mothers and their children.

What was sequenced was blood. This sequence originates from a boy aged 5 to 17 in good health. The rearrangement joins TRBV6-5 to TRBJ2-6; D is possibly TRBD2 (5 bases). The CDR3 DNA reads TGTGCCAGCAGTTCTAGCTGGCGGGCCTCTGGGGCCAACGTCCTGACTTTC. Translation gives CASSSSWRASGANVLTF.